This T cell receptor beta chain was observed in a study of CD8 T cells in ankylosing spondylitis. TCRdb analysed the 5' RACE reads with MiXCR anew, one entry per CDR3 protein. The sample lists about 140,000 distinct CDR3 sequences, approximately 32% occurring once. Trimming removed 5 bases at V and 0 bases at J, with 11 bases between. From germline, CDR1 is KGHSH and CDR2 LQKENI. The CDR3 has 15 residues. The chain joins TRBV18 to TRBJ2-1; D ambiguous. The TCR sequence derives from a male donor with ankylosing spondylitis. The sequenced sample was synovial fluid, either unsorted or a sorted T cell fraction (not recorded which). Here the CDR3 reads CASSEDGFSYNEQFF. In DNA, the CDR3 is TGTGCCAGCTCAGAGGACGGTTTCTCCTACAATGAGCAGTTCTTC.